Following are 13 T cell receptor beta chains from one sample sequenced in a study of identifying expanded T cells in peripheral blood. Clones were sequenced by immunoSEQ multiplex PCR, and TCRdb holds only the in-frame ones, with some missing. The repertoire holds about 91,000 clones, with about nine tenths as singletons. Sequences were obtained from blood. Every receptor here comes from a person aged 18-69 years in good health.

V usage is TRBV6-4 and J usage is TRBJ1-1; no reliable D call. This CDR3 region has 15 residues. The germline gives CDR1 MRHNA, CDR2 SNTAGT. The V and J ends lost 3 bases and 0 bases respectively, with 11 bases between them. CDR3 in amino acids: CASSEDVGLNTEAFF. The CDR3 DNA sequence: TGTGCCAGCAGTGAGGATGTAGGGCTGAACACTGAAGCTTTCTTT.

The genes are TRBV7-9 and TRBJ2-2; the D call may be TRBD1 or TRBD2 (5 bases each). This CDR3 has 15 residues. In germline, CDR1 is SEHNR, CDR2 FQNEAQ (reference sequence). Trimming left V 2 bases short and J 1 base short, with 8 bases between. The CDR3 is CASSLTGQNTGELFF. The CDR3 DNA reads TGTGCCAGCAGCTTAACGGGGCAGAACACCGGGGAGCTGTTTTTT.

This clone came up a few times. V gene TRBV11-2 combines with J gene TRBJ2-2; the D gene is possibly TRBD2 (6 bases). Trimming shortened V by 5 bases and J by 5 bases, and 18 bases separated the two germline ends. The CDR3 sequence is 16 residues long. From germline, CDR1 is SGHAT and CDR2 FQNNGV. The CDR3 spells CASSPTLRLVTGELFF. CDR3 sequence (DNA): TGTGCCAGCAGCCCAACCTTGCGACTAGTAACCGGGGAGCTGTTTTTT.

V is TRBV5-1 and J is TRBJ2-1; 8 bases map to TRBD1. The trim removed 0 bases at V and 9 bases at J, leaving 8 bases unmatched. The germline V gene encodes CDR1 SGHRS and CDR2 YFSETQ. This CDR3 contains 15 residues. The CDR3 protein is CASSLGQGAVSEQFF. CDR3 coding DNA: TGCGCCAGCAGCTTGGGGCAGGGGGCTGTTAGTGAGCAGTTCTTC.

The rearrangement joins TRBV11-2 to TRBJ2-1, with 11 positions matching TRBD1. This CDR3 has 17 amino acids. From germline, CDR1 is SGHAT and CDR2 FQNNGV. With V trimmed by 5 bases and J by 8 bases, 14 bases remained unmatched. CDR3 amino acids: CASSPRGQGAWGDEQFF. The CDR3 DNA reads TGTGCCAGCAGCCCGCGAGGACAGGGGGCTTGGGGCGATGAGCAGTTCTTC.

V and J are TRBV6-4 and TRBJ2-1; 7 nucleotides agree with TRBD2. Per germline, CDR1 MRHNA and CDR2 SNTAGT. Trimming at V came to 8 bases and at J to 2 bases, leaving 6 bases not matched to a gene. This CDR3 is 14 amino acids long. The CDR3 DNA reads TGTGCCAGCGCCGCGGGGGAGACCTACAATGAGCAGTTCTTC. Translated, it gives CASAAGETYNEQFF.

The chain couples TRBV6-1 to TRBJ1-2; D perhaps matches TRBD1 (5 bases). Germline-derived CDR1 and CDR2 are MNHNS and SASEGT. Trimming took 0 bases from V and 8 from J, leaving 10 bases between them. The CDR3 totals 13 residues. Here the CDR3 reads CASSEAGTAGYTF. The DNA for the CDR3 is TGTGCCAGCAGTGAAGCCGGGACGGCGGGCTACACCTTC.

V and J are TRBV10-1 and TRBJ2-1; 8 nucleotides match TRBD2. V lost 7 bases to trimming and J lost 4 bases; unmatched junction nucleotides: 3. The CDR3 length is 13 residues. The germline gives CDR1 WNHNN, CDR2 SYGVQD (reference sequence). The CDR3 bases are TGCGCCAGCACGGGAGGGCCGTACAATGAGCAGTTCTTC. It codes for CASTGGPYNEQFF.

The chain combines TRBV19 with TRBJ2-7; D unclear. CDR3 length: 14 amino acids. The V end was cut by 10 bases, the J end by 3 bases, with 19 bases between. Per the germline V gene, CDR1 is LNHDA and CDR2 is SQIVND (reference sequence). This CDR3 reads CATTGAFGNYEQYF. Here the CDR3 DNA reads TGTGCCACAACTGGAGCCTTTGGTAACTACGAGCAGTACTTC.

V and J are TRBV4-2 and TRBJ2-2; no definite D call. This CDR3 has 17 amino acids. The V gene's germline CDR1 is LGHNA and CDR2 YNFKEQ. The germline V and J ends were trimmed by 0 bases and 7 bases, with 18 bases remaining between them. The CDR3 region is CASSQDDLLGYGGELFF. The DNA of the CDR3 is TGTGCCAGCAGCCAAGATGATTTGCTCGGGTATGGCGGGGAGCTGTTTTTT.

The rearrangement uses TRBV27 and TRBJ2-7; D is perhaps TRBD1 (6 bases). Trimming shortened V by 6 bases and J by 5 bases, and 14 bases separated the two germline ends. The V gene's germline CDR1 is MNHEY and CDR2 SMNVEV (reference sequence). The CDR3 is 13 residues long. The CDR3 nucleotides read TGTGCCAGCAGCATCCAGGGGCTCAACGAGCAGTACTTC. As protein: CASSIQGLNEQYF.

This chain joins TRBV5-4 and TRBJ2-3; TRBD2 aligns across 7 bases. The CDR3 has 15 residues. J was trimmed by 1 base and V by 0 bases; bases with no gene match: 2. Germline loops: CDR1 SGHNT, CDR2 YYREEE (reference sequence). The CDR3 protein is CASSLVLAGTDTQYF. As DNA, the CDR3 is TGTGCCAGCAGCTTGGTGCTAGCGGGCACAGATACGCAGTATTTT.

CDR3 in amino acids: CATSAERQGLETQYF. For the CDR3, the DNA is TGTGCCACCAGCGCAGAACGACAGGGCCTGGAGACCCAGTACTTC. This rearrangement joins TRBV15 to TRBJ2-5; 7 bases are shared with TRBD1. This CDR3 has 15 residues. Germline values: CDR1 LNHNV, CDR2 YYDKDF (reference sequence). The trim removed 5 bases at V and 5 bases at J, leaving 11 bases unmatched. The full variable domain, completed using reference TRBV15 and TRBJ2-5, is DAMVIQNPRYQVTQFGKPVTLSCSQTLNHNVMYWYQQKSSQAPKLLFHYYDKDFNNEADTPDNFQSRRPNTSFCFLDIRSPGLGDTAMYLCATSAERQGLETQYFGPGTRLLVL.